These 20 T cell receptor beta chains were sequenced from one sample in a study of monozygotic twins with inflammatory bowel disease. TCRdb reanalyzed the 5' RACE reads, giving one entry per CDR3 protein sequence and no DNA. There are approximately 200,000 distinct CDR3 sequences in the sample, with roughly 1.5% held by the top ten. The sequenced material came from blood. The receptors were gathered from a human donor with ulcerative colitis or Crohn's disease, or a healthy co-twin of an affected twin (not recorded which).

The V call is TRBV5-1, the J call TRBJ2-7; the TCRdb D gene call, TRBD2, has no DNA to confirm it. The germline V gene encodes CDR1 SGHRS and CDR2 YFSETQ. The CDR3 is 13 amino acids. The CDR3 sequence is CASSLAEGGEQYF.

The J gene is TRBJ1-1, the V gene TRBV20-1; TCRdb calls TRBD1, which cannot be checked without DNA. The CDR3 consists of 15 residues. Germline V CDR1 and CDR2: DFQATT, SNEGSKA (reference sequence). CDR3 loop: CSARGVGGTNTEAFF.

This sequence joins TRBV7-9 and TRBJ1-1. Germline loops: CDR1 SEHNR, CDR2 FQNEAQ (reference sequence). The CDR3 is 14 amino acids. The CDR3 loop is CASSPQAVNTEAFF.

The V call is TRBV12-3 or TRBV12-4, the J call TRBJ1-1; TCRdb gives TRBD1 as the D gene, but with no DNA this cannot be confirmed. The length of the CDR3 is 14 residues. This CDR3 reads CASTSRQGLTEAFF.

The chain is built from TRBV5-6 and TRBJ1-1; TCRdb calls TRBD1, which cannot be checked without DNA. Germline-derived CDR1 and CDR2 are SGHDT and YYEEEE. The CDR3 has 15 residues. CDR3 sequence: CASSRYGGANTEAFF.

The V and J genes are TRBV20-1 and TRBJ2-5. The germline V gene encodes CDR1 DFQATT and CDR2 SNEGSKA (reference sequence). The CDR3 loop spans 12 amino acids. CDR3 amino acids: CSAKKNQETQYF.

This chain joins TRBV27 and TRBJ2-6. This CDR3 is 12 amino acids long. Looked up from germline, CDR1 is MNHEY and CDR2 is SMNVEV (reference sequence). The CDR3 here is CASSRGANVLTF.

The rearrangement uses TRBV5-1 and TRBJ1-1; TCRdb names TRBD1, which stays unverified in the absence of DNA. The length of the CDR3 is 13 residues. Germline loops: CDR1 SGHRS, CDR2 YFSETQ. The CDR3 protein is CASSLGRGSEAFF.

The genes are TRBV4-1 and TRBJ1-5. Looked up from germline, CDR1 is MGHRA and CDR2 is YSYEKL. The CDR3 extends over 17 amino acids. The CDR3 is CASSQDRNSLGNQPQHF.

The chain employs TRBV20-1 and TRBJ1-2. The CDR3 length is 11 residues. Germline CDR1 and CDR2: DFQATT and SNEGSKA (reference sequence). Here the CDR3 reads CSARDPGGYTF.

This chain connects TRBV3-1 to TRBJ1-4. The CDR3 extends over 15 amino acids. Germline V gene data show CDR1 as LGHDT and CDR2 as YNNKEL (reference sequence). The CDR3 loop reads CASSSTRGVWEKLFF.

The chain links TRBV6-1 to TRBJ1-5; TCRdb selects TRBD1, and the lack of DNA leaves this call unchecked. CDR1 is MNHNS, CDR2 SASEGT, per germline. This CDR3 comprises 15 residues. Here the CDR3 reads CASSGGTNSNQPQHF.

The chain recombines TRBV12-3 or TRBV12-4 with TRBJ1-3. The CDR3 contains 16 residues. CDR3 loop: CASRLGITYSGNTIYF.

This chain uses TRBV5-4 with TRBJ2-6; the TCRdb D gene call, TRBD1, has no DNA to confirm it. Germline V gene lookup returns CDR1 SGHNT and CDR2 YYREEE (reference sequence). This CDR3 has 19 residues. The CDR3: CASSLDGTGASSGANVLTF.

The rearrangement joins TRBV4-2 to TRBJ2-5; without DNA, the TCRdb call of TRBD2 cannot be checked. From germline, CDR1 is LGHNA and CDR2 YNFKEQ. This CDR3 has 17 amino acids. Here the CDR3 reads CASSQEAPQRGGETQYF.

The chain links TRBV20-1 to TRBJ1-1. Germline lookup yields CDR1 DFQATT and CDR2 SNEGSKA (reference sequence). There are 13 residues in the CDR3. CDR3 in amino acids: CSARDQWNTEAFF.

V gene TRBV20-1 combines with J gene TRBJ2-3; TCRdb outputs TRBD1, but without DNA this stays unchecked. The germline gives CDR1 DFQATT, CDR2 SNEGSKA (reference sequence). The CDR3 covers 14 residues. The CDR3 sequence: CSATTGGFTDTQYF.

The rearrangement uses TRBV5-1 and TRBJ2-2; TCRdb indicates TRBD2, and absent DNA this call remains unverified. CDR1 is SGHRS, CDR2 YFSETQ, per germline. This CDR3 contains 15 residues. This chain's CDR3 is CASTLLAGQTGELFF.

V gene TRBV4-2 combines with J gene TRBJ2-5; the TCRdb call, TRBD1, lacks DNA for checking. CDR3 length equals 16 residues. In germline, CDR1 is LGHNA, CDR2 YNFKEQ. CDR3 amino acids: CASSQETNRLKETQYF.

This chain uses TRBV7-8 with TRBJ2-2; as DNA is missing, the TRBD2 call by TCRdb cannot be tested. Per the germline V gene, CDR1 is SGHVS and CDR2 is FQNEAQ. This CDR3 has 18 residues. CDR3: CASSLGGGAYVFPGELFF.